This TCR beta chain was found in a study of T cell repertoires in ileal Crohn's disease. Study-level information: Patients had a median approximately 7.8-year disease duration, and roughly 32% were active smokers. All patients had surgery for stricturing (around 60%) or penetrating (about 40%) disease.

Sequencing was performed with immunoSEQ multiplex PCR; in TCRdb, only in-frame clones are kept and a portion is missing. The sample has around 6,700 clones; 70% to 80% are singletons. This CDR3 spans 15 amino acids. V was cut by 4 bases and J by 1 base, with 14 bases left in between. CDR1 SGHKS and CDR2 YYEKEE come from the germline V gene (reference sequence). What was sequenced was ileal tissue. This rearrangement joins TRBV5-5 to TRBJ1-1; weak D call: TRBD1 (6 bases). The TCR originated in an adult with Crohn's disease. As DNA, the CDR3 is TGTGCCAGCAGCCCCTGGACAGCAGGGAACACTGAAGCTTTCTTT. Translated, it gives CASSPWTAGNTEAFF. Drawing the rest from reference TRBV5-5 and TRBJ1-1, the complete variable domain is DAGVTQSPTHLIKTRGQQVTLRCSPISGHKSVSWYQQVLGQGPQFIFQYYEKEERGRGNFPDRFSARQFPNYSSELNVNALLLGDSALYLCASSPWTAGNTEAFFGQGTRLTVV.